This T cell receptor (beta chain) was sequenced in a study of blood T cell repertoires in COVID-19. Adults between about 18 and 95 years of age took part from 24 US areas. Repertoires were generated with immunoSEQ multiplex PCR, while TCRdb's copy carries only in-frame clones and drops some. Of a few hundred thousand clones in the sample, approximately 86% are singletons; the top ten hold 3% to 4%. V lost 10 bases, J lost 4 bases, and 20 bases lay in between. Germline CDR1 and CDR2: MNHEY and SVGAGI. The CDR3 sequence is 14 residues long. Source material: PBMCs or T cells enriched from blood (not recorded which). J is TRBJ2-7 and V is TRBV6-5; possibly TRBD1 for D (6 bases). This clonotype was sampled from a woman in her thirties or forties with acute COVID-19. This chain's CDR3 is CATLDSLGGYEQYF. The CDR3 nucleotides are TGTGCCACCTTGGACAGCTTAGGGGGTTACGAGCAGTACTTC.